This T cell receptor (beta chain) was recovered during a study of blood T cell repertoires in COVID-19. On the study more broadly: The United States, Italy and Spain supplied acute and convalescent COVID-19 samples. T cells, B-cell-depleted T cells, or PBMCs supplied cDNA or gDNA.

Per the original data handling: Amplification with reference gene primers provided the estimates of nucleated cell counts. Method: immunoSEQ multiplex PCR; TCRdb's copy keeps in-frame clones and lacks some. V and J calls and clone size are given by that table; D and trimming were obtained from the DNA. The sample holds 140,000 to 150,000 clones; more than 75% are singletons and the top ten take less than 5.5%. V trimming: 4 bases; J trimming: 4 bases; junction bases outside the gene matches: 10. From germline, CDR1 is SEHNR and CDR2 FQNEAQ (reference sequence). CDR3 length: 15 residues. Sequencing used peripheral blood. The chain couples TRBV7-9 to TRBJ2-7; TRBD1 aligns across 7 bases. This receptor was obtained from a man aged 60 to 75 with acute or convalescent COVID-19. The CDR3 protein is CASSSDRINPYEQYF. CDR3 DNA: TGTGCCAGCAGCTCGGACAGGATAAACCCGTACGAGCAGTACTTC.